Each of the 20 T cell receptor beta chains below was sequenced from the same sample in a study of blood T cells in healthy people across ages. Combining a sample-barcoded 5' primer with a J-beta primer mix, a second PCR ran for roughly 7 to 12 cycles. Each CDR3 protein gets one entry after TCRdb re-called the 5' RACE reads with MiXCR. This sample carries about 730,000 distinct CDR3 sequences, approximately 39% of them seen once, and the ten largest clones take under 25%. The specimen was blood. The receptor source for this set is a woman aged 55-70 years in good health.

The V and J genes are TRBV7-9 and TRBJ1-4; D is possibly TRBD1 (6 bases). V lost 5 bases, J lost 10 bases, and 11 bases lay in between. Germline CDR1 is SEHNR and CDR2 is FQNEAQ (reference sequence). CDR3 size: 12 residues. CDR3 sequence (DNA): TGTGCCAGCAGCACGACAGGTTCAAAACTGTTTTTT. It specifies CASSTTGSKLFF. Supplemented by reference TRBV7-9 and TRBJ1-4, the full variable domain reads DTGVSQNPRHKITKRGQNVTFRCDPISEHNRLYWYRQTLGQGPEFLTYFQNEAQLEKSRLLSDRFSAERPKGSFSTLEIQRTEQGDSAMYLCASSTTGSKLFFGSGTQLSVL.

In this sample, this clonotype turned up once. CDR3: CASSYRQAFNTEAFF. DNA of the CDR3: TGTGCCAGCAGCTACAGGCAGGCGTTTAACACTGAAGCTTTCTTT. J is TRBJ1-1 and V is TRBV5-5; the D gene is possibly TRBD1 (5 bases). CDR3 size: 15 residues. Germline V gene sequence: CDR1 SGHKS, CDR2 YYEKEE (reference sequence). Deletions cut 3 bases from V and 2 bases from J, with 14 bases between.

This rearrangement joins TRBV12-3 or TRBV12-4 to TRBJ1-3; 9 bases are shared with TRBD1. The CDR3 contains 16 residues. The V and J ends lost 9 bases and 0 bases, in that order; junction bases with no gene match: 9. CDR3 sequence reads: CASVGTGTYSGNTIYF. The CDR3 coding sequence is TGTGCCAGTGTCGGGACAGGGACCTACTCTGGAAACACCATATATTTT.

The chain recombines TRBV20-1 with TRBJ2-3; no clear D. CDR3 length equals 14 residues. From germline, CDR1 is DFQATT and CDR2 SNEGSKA (reference sequence). V was trimmed by 6 bases and J by 0 bases, leaving 13 bases between them. The CDR3 coding sequence is TGCAGTGCCCCGGCGCGGATTAGCACAGATACGCAGTATTTT. This translates into CSAPARISTDTQYF.

The DNA for the CDR3 is TGTGCCATCAGTGAGTCCCGGGACAACGCTGGTCCCCAGTACTTC. It codes for CAISESRDNAGPQYF. This chain connects TRBV10-3 to TRBJ2-7; D possibly corresponds to TRBD1 (6 bases). V lost 0 bases to trimming and J lost 10 bases, with 19 bases between them. Germline-derived CDR1 and CDR2 are ENHRY and SYGVKD. The CDR3 is made up of 15 amino acids.

This clonotype occurred a few times. CDR3 in amino acids: CASTLDTAYEQYF. The DNA of the CDR3 is TGTGCCAGCACCCTGGACACAGCCTACGAGCAGTACTTC. The chain has TRBV28 and TRBJ2-7; a weak D match, TRBD1 (5 bases). CDR1 is MDHEN, CDR2 SYDVKM, per germline. The V and J ends lost 7 bases and 2 bases respectively, with 12 bases between them. This CDR3 is 13 amino acids long.

This chain's CDR3 is CAAAAAGEETQYF. As DNA, the CDR3 is TGTGCAGCTGCAGCAGCCGGAGAAGAGACCCAGTACTTC. The chain joins TRBV9 to TRBJ2-7; D unresolved. The assigned J gene may be wrong: the sequence end matches TRBJ2-5 better. This CDR3 contains 13 residues. Germline assignment: CDR1 SGDLS and CDR2 YYNGEE.

The chain couples TRBV27 to TRBJ2-3, with TRBD2 matching 12 bases. This CDR3 is 16 amino acids long. The ends lost 0 bases at V and 7 bases at J; junction bases unmatched: 5. CDR1 and CDR2 (germline): MNHEY, SMNVEV (reference sequence). The CDR3 loop reads CASSLSASGGENTQYF. The CDR3 nucleotides read TGTGCCAGCAGTTTATCGGCTAGCGGGGGGGAAAATACGCAGTATTTT.

J is TRBJ2-7 and V is TRBV3-1, with 11 bases identical to TRBD2. CDR1 and CDR2 from the germline V gene are LGHDT and YNNKEL (reference sequence). This CDR3 contains 19 residues. V dropped 3 bases and J dropped 4; count of bases not matched to a gene: 17. CDR3 nucleotide sequence: TGTGCCAGCAGCCAGCCGACCTTAGCGGGAGGGTTTTGGGTTTACGAGCAGTACTTC. It encodes CASSQPTLAGGFWVYEQYF.

The chain uses TRBV4-2 and TRBJ2-6; no firm D call. The length of the CDR3 is 17 residues. The ends were cut back, 2 bases at V and 0 bases at J, with 11 bases in the middle. Per the germline V gene, CDR1 is LGHNA and CDR2 is YNFKEQ. As DNA, the CDR3 is TGTGCCAGCAGCCAAAGGGTTGCGGTCTCTGGGGCCAACGTCCTGACTTTC. Its translation is CASSQRVAVSGANVLTF.

In this sample, this clonotype turned up a few times. The chain joins TRBV7-9 to TRBJ2-1; 7 bases are a match to TRBD1. Germline CDR1 SEHNR, CDR2 FQNEAQ (reference sequence). V lost 5 bases and J lost 6; bases outside the gene matches: 7. There are 14 residues in the CDR3. CDR3 coding DNA: TGTGCCAGCAGCCCTTCAGGGGGAAGCAATGAGCAGTTCTTC. Translation gives CASSPSGGSNEQFF.

The genes are TRBV20-1 and TRBJ2-7, with a weak D call TRBD1 (5 bases). This CDR3 comprises 14 residues. V lost 3 bases to trimming and J lost 0 bases, with 12 bases between them. Per germline, CDR1 DFQATT and CDR2 SNEGSKA (reference sequence). The CDR3 nucleotides read TGCAGTGCTAGTTCAGGGTACTACTCCTACGAGCAGTACTTC. Amino acid sequence: CSASSGYYSYEQYF.

The CDR3 sequence: CASSYATGGQDEQFF. The CDR3 coding sequence is TGTGCCAGCAGTTACGCGACAGGGGGTCAAGATGAGCAGTTCTTC. The chain combines TRBV6-6 with TRBJ2-1, with 9 bases that match TRBD1. Germline trimming cut 2 bases from V and 8 bases from J; bases unmatched to any gene: 7. Per germline, CDR1 MNHNY and CDR2 SVGAGI (reference sequence). The CDR3 is 15 amino acids.

The CDR3 spells CASSVQGNQPQHF. The CDR3 DNA sequence: TGTGCCAGCAGCGTTCAGGGGAACCAGCCCCAGCATTTT. The chain uses TRBV5-5 and TRBJ1-5, with a possible D match to TRBD1 (6 bases). The V end was cut by 4 bases, the J end by 7 bases, with 12 bases between. This CDR3 is 13 amino acids long. Germline loops: CDR1 SGHKS, CDR2 YYEKEE (reference sequence).

This clonotype has more than one count but fewer than ten. A read error may be the cause here, since a much bigger clone is one base away. V gene TRBV11-2 combines with J gene TRBJ2-1; TRBD2 agrees at 12 bases. There are 19 residues in the CDR3. Germline assignment: CDR1 SGHAT and CDR2 FQNNGV. With V trimmed by 4 bases and J by 0 bases, 10 bases remained unmatched. Here the CDR3 reads CASSSLTSGRSGSYNEQFF. The CDR3 nucleotides are TGTGCCAGCAGCTCCCTGACTAGCGGGAGAAGCGGCTCCTACAATGAGCAGTTCTTC.

CDR3 sequence: CASSLIDSGQYF. Here the CDR3 DNA reads TGTGCCAGCAGTTTAATCGACAGCGGGCAGTACTTC. The chain links TRBV28 to TRBJ2-7, with D possibly being TRBD1 or TRBD2 (5 bases each). The CDR3 is 12 amino acids. CDR1 and CDR2 (germline): MDHEN, SYDVKM. V was trimmed by 2 bases and J by 9 bases, leaving 11 bases between them.

The V call is TRBV20-1, the J call TRBJ1-1; TRBD1 matches 10 bases. Germline-derived CDR1 and CDR2 are DFQATT and SNEGSKA (reference sequence). After removal of 2 bases from V and 1 base from J, the junction contained 4 bases not matched to a gene. The CDR3 extends over 15 amino acids. The CDR3 coding sequence is TGCAGTGCTAGACGGGACAGGGGAGGGAACACTGAAGCTTTCTTT. Its translation is CSARRDRGGNTEAFF.

The chain is built from TRBV5-5 and TRBJ2-5; no clear D gene. The J call may be faulty, since TRBJ2-7 better matches the DNA end. The germline gives CDR1 SGHKS, CDR2 YYEKEE (reference sequence). The CDR3 extends over 13 amino acids. CDR3 in amino acids: CASRTEIPYEQYF. CDR3 sequence (DNA): TGTGCCAGCCGTACAGAAATCCCCTACGAGCAGTACTTC.

V usage is TRBV7-3 and J usage is TRBJ2-3; D is undetermined. The length of the CDR3 is 13 residues. V lost 1 base and J lost 6, with 8 bases in between. From germline, CDR1 is SGHTA and CDR2 FQGTGA. The CDR3 loop reads CASSLNMRDTQYF. CDR3 nucleotides: TGTGCCAGCAGCTTAAACATGAGGGATACGCAGTATTTT.

In its sample, this clonotype was seen once. This rearrangement joins TRBV7-2 to TRBJ1-5; TRBD1 matches at 7 bases. V gave up 3 bases and J gave up 0 bases; unmatched junction bases: 2. This CDR3 is 15 amino acids long. Germline CDR1 is SGHTA and CDR2 is FQGNSA. The CDR3 region is CASSFRDSSNQPQHF. The CDR3 DNA follows: TGTGCCAGCAGCTTCCGGGACAGTAGCAATCAGCCCCAGCATTTT.